This T cell receptor beta chain derives from a study of cytomegalovirus exposure and HLA in healthy donors. Study results and caveats: Both high specificity and high sensitivity reportedly marked the classifier's diagnosis of cytomegalovirus status. Likely technical artifact: a cluster of highly shared sequence variants. Per published accounts, TCR beta sequences correctly predicted the HLA-A and HLA-B alleles of most subjects.

Deletions cut 9 bases from V and 3 bases from J, with 12 bases between. This CDR3 is built from 13 residues. The germline gives CDR1 MDHEN, CDR2 SYDVKM. PCR primers comprised 60 Vbeta and 13 Jbeta primers. Some clones are missing from TCRdb's copy, which holds only in-frame ones; the method was immunoSEQ multiplex PCR. Here the sample spans 95,000 to 150,000 clones, approximately 15% being singletons. There are a few counts of this clone. The antigen is undetermined. The TCR was taken from a woman in her late teens or twenties in good health and CMV-seronegative. The genes are TRBV28 and TRBJ1-5, with a weak D call TRBD1 (6 bases). Material for sequencing was PBMCs. DNA of the CDR3: TGTGCCAGTAAACAGGGAGTCAATCAGCCCCAGCATTTT. Translated: CASKQGVNQPQHF.